This TCR beta chain was obtained from a study of blood T cell repertoires in COVID-19. The CDR3 totals 14 residues. V was clipped by 5 bases and J by 4 bases, with 13 bases between them. Germline V gene lookup returns CDR1 SEHNR and CDR2 FQNEAQ (reference sequence). As processed by the authors: Amplification of reference gene primers was used by the study to estimate nucleated cell counts. Clones were sequenced by immunoSEQ multiplex PCR, and TCRdb holds only the in-frame ones, with some missing. From that table come the V and J calls and clone size; the DNA was used to work out D and trimming. The sample has 490,000 or so clones; 70% to 90% are singletons.

This receptor was identified in a woman aged 55-70 years who had recovered from COVID-19. Specimen: PBMCs or T cells enriched from blood (not recorded which). The chain uses TRBV7-9 and TRBJ2-3, with a weak D call TRBD2 (6 bases). CDR3 amino acids: CASSPFREADTQYF. CDR3 DNA sequence: TGTGCCAGCAGCCCTTTTAGGGAGGCAGATACGCAGTATTTT.